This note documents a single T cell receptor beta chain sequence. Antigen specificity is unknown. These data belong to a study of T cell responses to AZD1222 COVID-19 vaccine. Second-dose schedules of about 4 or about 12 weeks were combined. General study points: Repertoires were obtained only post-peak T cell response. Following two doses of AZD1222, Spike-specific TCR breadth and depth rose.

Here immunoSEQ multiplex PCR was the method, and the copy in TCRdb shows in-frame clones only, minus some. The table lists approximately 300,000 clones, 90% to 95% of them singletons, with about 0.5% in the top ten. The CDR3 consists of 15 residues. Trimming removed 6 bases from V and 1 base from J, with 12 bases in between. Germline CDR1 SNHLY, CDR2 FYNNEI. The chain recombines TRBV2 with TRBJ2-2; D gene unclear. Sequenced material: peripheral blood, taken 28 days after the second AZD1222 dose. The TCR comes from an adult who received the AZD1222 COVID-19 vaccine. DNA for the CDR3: TGTGCCAGCAGATCGACACTACAGAACACCGGGGAGCTGTTTTTT. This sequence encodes CASRSTLQNTGELFF.